The present entry profiles one T cell receptor beta chain with its context. Its antigen is not known. The study profiled TCR beta VDJ and CDR3 using genomic DNA as template. Each CDR3 protein is one row after TCRdb ran MiXCR on the reads. This table holds around 150,000 distinct CDR3 sequences, more than 35% found once. The data stem from a study of CD8+CD57+ T cells in acquired aplastic anemia. Study results and caveats: Overlapping CD8+ CDR3 repertoires of patients and controls contained 25 to 35 shared sequences.

From germline, CDR1 is MGHDK and CDR2 SYGVNS. Trimming pared 1 base from V and 0 bases from J, leaving 11 bases between. The CDR3 runs 16 residues. The clonotype originates from a human donor in good health, serving as a control. The chain joins TRBV25-1 to TRBJ2-3; D may be TRBD1 or TRBD2 (5 bases each). Material: sorted CD4+, CD8+, or CD8+CD57+ T cells (not recorded which) from PBMCs. The CDR3, as DNA: TGTGCCAGCAGTGAATTTGCTGGGGGAAGCACAGATACGCAGTATTTT. It encodes CASSEFAGGSTDTQYF.